This T cell receptor (beta chain) is drawn from a study of graft-versus-host responses after intestinal transplantation. A word on this clone: The antigen is unknown.

Sequenced by immunoSEQ multiplex PCR; TCRdb stores in-frame clones only, minus some. The sample shows about 150,000 clones, around 90% of them seen only once. V lost 4 bases, J lost 4 bases, and 16 bases lay in between. Germline CDR1 and CDR2: MNHNY and SVGAGI (reference sequence). The CDR3 consists of 15 residues. The sample consisted of unstimulated CD4+ T cells sorted from spleen or lymph node cells, taken before intestinal transplant. This rearrangement joins TRBV6-6 to TRBJ1-2; D gene unclear. The origin of this receptor is a human donor who received an intestinal transplant. In nucleotides, the CDR3 is TGTGCCAGCAGTTTCCGCATTGAGAACGGCTATGGCTACACCTTC. As protein: CASSFRIENGYGYTF.